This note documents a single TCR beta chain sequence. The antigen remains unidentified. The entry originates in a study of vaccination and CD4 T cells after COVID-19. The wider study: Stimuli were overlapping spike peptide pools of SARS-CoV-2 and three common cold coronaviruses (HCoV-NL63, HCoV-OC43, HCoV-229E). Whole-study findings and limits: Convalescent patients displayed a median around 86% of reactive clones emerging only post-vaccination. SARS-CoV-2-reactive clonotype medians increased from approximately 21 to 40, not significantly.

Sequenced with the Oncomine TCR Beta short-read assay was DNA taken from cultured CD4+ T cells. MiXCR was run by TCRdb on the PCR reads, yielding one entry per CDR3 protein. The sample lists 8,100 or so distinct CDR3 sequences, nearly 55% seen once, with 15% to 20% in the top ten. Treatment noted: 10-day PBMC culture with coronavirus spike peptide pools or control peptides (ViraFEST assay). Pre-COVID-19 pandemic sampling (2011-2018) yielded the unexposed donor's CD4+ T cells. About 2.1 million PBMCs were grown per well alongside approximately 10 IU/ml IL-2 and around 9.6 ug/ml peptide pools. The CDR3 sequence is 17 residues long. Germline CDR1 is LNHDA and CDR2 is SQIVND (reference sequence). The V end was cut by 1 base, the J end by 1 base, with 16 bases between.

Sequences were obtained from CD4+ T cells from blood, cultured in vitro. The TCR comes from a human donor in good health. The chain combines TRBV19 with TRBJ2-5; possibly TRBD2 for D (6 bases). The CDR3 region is CASSIGTNEKAQETQYF. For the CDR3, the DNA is TGTGCCAGTAGTATAGGGACTAACGAGAAAGCCCAAGAGACCCAGTACTTC.